A selection of T cell receptor beta chains follows, all from one sample in a study of long-term antiretroviral therapy in people with HIV. Assay: immunoSEQ multiplex PCR; the TCRdb copy retains only in-frame clones and omits some. Seen here are around 26,000 clones, around 80% observed once, and the top ten hold less than 12%. The sequencing used unsorted PBMCs, collected 1.2 years after starting antiretroviral therapy. Receptors were obtained from a woman in her 40s with HIV. Each CDR3 is given with its conserved first and last residue. The D gene is left open where the match is weak. The listing skips clone size in some rows; elsewhere it reads once, few, many or a size class.

clone_size	v_call	d_call	j_call	cdr3_nt	cdr3_aa
-	TRBV10-3	-	TRBJ2-5	TGTGCCATCAGTGAGAAGGCATCCCCGGAGACCCAGTACTTC	CAISEKASPETQYF
few	TRBV5-8	TRBD1	TRBJ1-2	TGTGCCAGCAGCTGGGACAGTGGCTATGGCTACACCTTC	CASSWDSGYGYTF
once	TRBV11-1	-	TRBJ2-5	TGTGCCAGCAGCTTAGTTCGGGGCGGGTTCGAGACCCAGTACTTC	CASSLVRGGFETQYF
-	TRBV4-3	TRBD1	TRBJ2-7	TGCGCCAGCAGCCAAGATTGGAGGACAGGGACCTACGAGCAGTACTTC	CASSQDWRTGTYEQYF
-	TRBV7-2	TRBD2	TRBJ2-5	TGTGCCAGCAGCCCCGGACTAGCGGGAGGGGAATGGACCCAGTACTTC	CASSPGLAGGEWTQYF
few	TRBV19	TRBD1	TRBJ2-7	TGTGCCAGTAGCCAAACCACGGGACAGGGGCCCTACGAGCAGTACTTC	CASSQTTGQGPYEQYF
once	TRBV11-3	-	TRBJ2-5	TGTGCCAGCAGCTTATTCGGGGTGGAGACCCAGTACTTC	CASSLFGVETQYF
-	TRBV7-2	-	TRBJ1-2	TGTGCCAGCAGCCCGAGCAGTGCGGACACCGGCCGGGGCTACACCTTC	CASSPSSADTGRGYTF
few	TRBV7-9	TRBD1	TRBJ2-3	TGTGCCAGCAGCCCCAGGGGGCCGGATACGCAGTATTTT	CASSPRGPDTQYF
-	TRBV4-2	TRBD2	TRBJ2-3	TGTGCCAGCAGTGAGCGGGGGGGTAGCACAGATACGCAGTATTTT	CASSERGGSTDTQYF
-	TRBV5-5	TRBD1	TRBJ1-2	TGTGCCAGCAGCTTGGGGGGACAGGGATACGGCTACACCTTC	CASSLGGQGYGYTF
-	TRBV5-1	TRBD2	TRBJ2-1	TGCGCCAGCAGCCTACGGGAGGGCCTCTACAATGAGCAGTTCTTC	CASSLREGLYNEQFF
-	TRBV30	-	TRBJ1-5	TGTGCCTGGAGTGATCGAGGTCAGCCCCAGCATTTT	CAWSDRGQPQHF